Each of the 30 T cell receptor beta chains below was sequenced from the same sample in a study of blood T cells in healthy people across ages. Together with a sample-barcoded 5' primer, a J-beta primer mix was included in a second PCR lasting about 7 to 12 cycles. TCRdb analysed the 5' RACE reads with MiXCR anew, one entry per CDR3 protein. The top ten clones hold about 2.1% of a sample with 1.5 million to 2 million distinct CDR3 sequences, 49% of them seen once. The sequencing sample was made of blood. The receptors were gathered from a woman aged 40-49 years in good health.

The chain uses TRBV28 and TRBJ1-1; TRBD1 aligns across 9 bases. V trimming: 10 bases; J trimming: 1 base; junction bases outside the gene matches: 7. Germline CDR1 MDHEN, CDR2 SYDVKM. The CDR3 consists of 14 residues. CDR3 nucleotide sequence: TGTGCCACATCAGGACAGGGGCAGAACACTGAAGCTTTCTTT. It is translated as CATSGQGQNTEAFF.

Only a few counts were recorded for this clonotype. The chain is built from TRBV6-1 and TRBJ2-7; perhaps TRBD1 as D (6 bases). Per the germline V gene, CDR1 is MNHNS and CDR2 is SASEGT. The CDR3 is made up of 15 amino acids. The ends were cut back, 0 bases at V and 4 bases at J, with 13 bases in the middle. CDR3 amino acids: CASSEAQLRGYEQYF. The CDR3 DNA sequence: TGTGCCAGCAGTGAAGCGCAACTCAGGGGATACGAGCAGTACTTC.

This sequence joins TRBV6-1 and TRBJ2-7; possibly TRBD2 for D (5 bases). The germline V gene encodes CDR1 MNHNS and CDR2 SASEGT. V lost 2 bases and J lost 3, with 14 bases in between. This CDR3 comprises 15 residues. CDR3 sequence: CASSELLAELYEQYF. CDR3 nucleotides: TGTGCCAGCAGTGAATTGCTAGCAGAACTCTACGAGCAGTACTTC.

This clonotype has just a few counts. V gene TRBV7-2 combines with J gene TRBJ2-4; D ambiguous. The V gene's germline CDR1 is SGHTA and CDR2 FQGNSA. CDR3 length: 18 residues. The germline V and J ends were trimmed by 5 bases and 0 bases, with 20 bases remaining between them. The DNA of the CDR3 is TGTGCCAGCAGCCCCGATGGGTGGGCAGAACTAGCCAAAAACATTCAGTACTTC. As protein: CASSPDGWAELAKNIQYF.

The genes are TRBV7-2 and TRBJ1-2, with D perhaps matching TRBD1 (6 bases). The CDR3 is 18 residues long. The V end was cut by 2 bases, the J end by 0 bases, with 19 bases between. Germline values: CDR1 SGHTA, CDR2 FQGNSA. The CDR3 DNA reads TGTGCCAGCAGCTTAAAGGGTGGTCGGACAGCTCCTAACTATGGCTACACCTTC. It yields the protein CASSLKGGRTAPNYGYTF.

This chain links TRBV11-2 with TRBJ1-2, with no clear D. Per germline, CDR1 SGHAT and CDR2 FQNNGV. The CDR3 covers 15 residues. The V gene lost 5 bases and the J gene lost 0 bases, with 13 bases spanning the gap. CDR3 residues: CASSDPGRSNYGYTF. In nucleotides, the CDR3 is TGTGCCAGCAGCGATCCCGGGAGATCTAACTATGGCTACACCTTC.

There are a few counts of this clonotype. The chain links TRBV29-1 to TRBJ2-3; the match to TRBD2 covers 10 bases. The CDR3 runs to 17 residues. The V and J ends lost 2 bases and 2 bases, in that order; junction bases with no gene match: 10. Germline V gene sequence: CDR1 SQVTM, CDR2 ANQGSEA. This CDR3 is CSVEKNLAGGLTDTQYF. In nucleotides, the CDR3 is TGCAGCGTTGAAAAGAATTTAGCGGGGGGCCTCACAGATACGCAGTATTTT.

Comments on this clonotype: Likely a read error: the CDR3 ends without its conserved phenylalanine or tryptophan. The gene calls are TRBV12-3 or TRBV12-4 and TRBJ2-1, with a weak D call TRBD1 (7 bases). This CDR3 comprises 18 residues. V dropped 0 bases and J dropped 0 bases, with 15 bases sitting between them. The CDR3 is CASSLAPGGSSSYNEQFL. The CDR3 region has the DNA TGTGCCAGCAGTTTAGCGCCAGGGGGGTCAAGCTCCTACAATGAGCAGTTCCTC.

Turning to this clonotype: A much larger clone differs by one base, so this may be a read error. The chain carries TRBV9 and TRBJ2-7, with D possibly being TRBD2 (5 bases). Trimming pared 0 bases from V and 7 bases from J, leaving 20 bases between. This CDR3 is built from 16 residues. CDR1 and CDR2 (germline): SGDLS, YYNGEE. CDR3 sequence reads: CASSVARRAVTNEQYF. The CDR3 nucleotides read TGTGCCAGCAGCGTAGCTCGGCGGGCGGTCACCAATGAGCAGTACTTC.

The chain couples TRBV20-1 to TRBJ2-5; D may be TRBD1 or TRBD2 (5 bases each). CDR1 and CDR2 (germline): DFQATT, SNEGSKA (reference sequence). The CDR3 contains 14 residues. Between the trimmed V and J ends, which lost 1 base and 5 bases, there was a span of 14 bases. The CDR3 is CSARGGRAMETQYF. The DNA for the CDR3 is TGCAGTGCTAGAGGGGGACGGGCTATGGAGACCCAGTACTTC.

The chain employs TRBV29-1 and TRBJ1-2; maybe TRBD1 (5 bases). Between the trimmed V and J ends, which lost 4 bases and 6 bases, there was a span of 12 bases. Germline V gives CDR1 SQVTM, CDR2 ANQGSEA. The CDR3 consists of 12 residues. The CDR3 DNA reads TGCAGCGTTGGGCAGGGCGGTCATGGCTACACCTTC. Protein product: CSVGQGGHGYTF.

The V call is TRBV14, the J call TRBJ2-5, with TRBD1 as a possible D gene (7 bases). Matching the DNA end better, TRBJ2-7 makes the J call doubtful. CDR1 is SGHDN, CDR2 FVKESK, per germline. The CDR3 sequence is 15 residues long. The DNA for the CDR3 is TGTGCCAGCAGCCAATTGACAGGGCCGGGGGCCGAGCAGTACTTC. It translates to CASSQLTGPGAEQYF.

This clonotype was counted a single time. V usage is TRBV13 and J usage is TRBJ2-3; D gene uncertain. The CDR3 is 17 residues long. CDR1 and CDR2 (germline): PRHDT, FYEKMQ (reference sequence). V lost 0 bases to trimming and J lost 4 bases, with 17 bases between them. The CDR3 DNA sequence: TGTGCCAGCAGCTTAGGCCGGCAGAAACTTCTCCCAGATACGCAGTATTTT. As protein: CASSLGRQKLLPDTQYF.

V and J are TRBV7-8 and TRBJ2-5; 12 nucleotides agree with TRBD2. Germline values: CDR1 SGHVS, CDR2 FQNEAQ. The junction had 11 bases not matched to a gene; V was cut back by 5 bases and J by 4 bases. The CDR3 loop spans 17 amino acids. The CDR3 sequence: CASSVGMTSGGGETQYF. The CDR3, as DNA: TGTGCCAGCAGCGTTGGGATGACTAGCGGGGGAGGAGAGACCCAGTACTTC.

The rearrangement uses TRBV6-2 or TRBV6-3 and TRBJ2-3, with D uncertain. The CDR3 contains 13 residues. V lost 7 bases and J 4 bases, leaving 12 bases between the germline ends. Germline V CDR1 and CDR2: MNHEY, SVGEGT. The CDR3 nucleotides are TGTGCCAGCAACACAAGCCCGGCAGATACGCAGTATTTT. Its translation: CASNTSPADTQYF.

This clonotype was observed a handful of times. The V gene is TRBV27, the J gene TRBJ2-3, with 10 bases fitting TRBD1. The CDR3 sequence is 19 residues long. Trimming cost V 0 bases and J 2 bases; bases outside gene matches: 11. In germline, CDR1 is MNHEY, CDR2 SMNVEV (reference sequence). CDR3 amino acids: CASSLSPRQGAPLTDTQYF. DNA of the CDR3: TGTGCCAGCAGTTTATCGCCCCGACAGGGGGCCCCACTCACAGATACGCAGTATTTT.

The chain joins TRBV28 to TRBJ2-1; D is undetermined. With 8 bases removed from V and 0 bases from J, the gap between germline ends came to 5 bases. This CDR3 comprises 12 residues. Germline lookup yields CDR1 MDHEN and CDR2 SYDVKM. CDR3 DNA sequence: TGTGCCAGCCCGACCTCCTACAATGAGCAGTTCTTC. It is translated as CASPTSYNEQFF.

DNA for the CDR3: TGTGCCAGCAGTGAAGCGCGGTCAGGGGGCGGCCACACCTTC. Encoded protein: CASSEARSGGGHTF. The V gene is TRBV6-1, the J gene TRBJ1-2; 8 nucleotides match TRBD1. Germline loops: CDR1 MNHNS, CDR2 SASEGT. V lost 0 bases and J lost 12; bases outside the gene matches: 9. The CDR3 has 14 amino acids.

The chain combines TRBV6-6 with TRBJ1-1; D remains ambiguous. Germline CDR1 and CDR2: MNHNY and SVGAGI (reference sequence). The CDR3 contains 13 residues. The V and J ends lost 7 bases and 2 bases respectively, with 11 bases between them. The CDR3 loop is CASTSTYNTEAFF. The CDR3 nucleotides are TGTGCCAGCACTTCCACGTACAACACTGAAGCTTTCTTT.

The rearrangement joins TRBV4-3 to TRBJ2-3, with 9 nucleotides matching TRBD2. The CDR3 totals 17 residues. V shed 0 bases and J 4 bases; nucleotides not matched to a gene: 8. The germline CDR1 and CDR2 sequences are LGHNA and YSLEER. As DNA, the CDR3 is TGCGCCAGCAGCCAAGATCCAGGAGCGGGGGGAGCAGATACGCAGTATTTT. Translation gives CASSQDPGAGGADTQYF.

The V call is TRBV7-2, the J call TRBJ2-3; 8 bases agree with TRBD2. This CDR3 spans 17 amino acids. The V gene's germline CDR1 is SGHTA and CDR2 FQGNSA. V lost 2 bases to trimming and J lost 4 bases; unmatched junction nucleotides: 11. The CDR3 DNA reads as TGTGCCAGCAGCTTAAAGGCTAACGGGGGGGCCGCAGATACGCAGTATTTT. The encoded protein is CASSLKANGGAADTQYF.

The rearrangement uses TRBV12-3 or TRBV12-4 and TRBJ1-5; no reliable D call. V was shortened by 2 bases and J by 6 bases, with 5 bases between the two germline ends. The CDR3 loop spans 12 amino acids. The CDR3 sequence: CASSLMGQPQHF. Here the CDR3 DNA reads TGTGCCAGCAGTTTAATGGGTCAGCCCCAGCATTTT.

The chain couples TRBV6-2 or TRBV6-3 to TRBJ2-5; D might be TRBD1 or TRBD2, each matching 5 bases. Germline lookup yields CDR1 MNHEY and CDR2 SVGEGT. This CDR3 spans 13 amino acids. Deletions cut 8 bases from V and 6 bases from J, with 16 bases between. CDR3 residues: CASGSGTPQTQYF. The CDR3 nucleotides are TGTGCCAGCGGTTCCGGGACCCCACAGACCCAGTACTTC.

V is TRBV6-1 and J is TRBJ1-6, with TRBD1 matching 8 bases. The germline V gene has CDR1 MNHNS and CDR2 SASEGT. CDR3 length equals 16 residues. V shed 2 bases and J 8 bases; nucleotides not matched to a gene: 8. CDR3 coding DNA: TGTGCCAGCAGTGAACGCAGGGGGCAGTCTTATTCACCCCTCCACTTT. As protein: CASSERRGQSYSPLHF.

V gene TRBV28 combines with J gene TRBJ2-7, with TRBD1 matching over 8 bases. CDR3 size: 15 residues. CDR1 is MDHEN, CDR2 SYDVKM, per germline. V lost 5 bases, J lost 6 bases, and 12 bases stayed unmatched. The CDR3 nucleotides are TGTGCCAGCAGTCCCCCAGGGACAGGCGTGGGCGAGCAGTACTTC. Translating it yields CASSPPGTGVGEQYF.

This clonotype appeared once. The chain is built from TRBV6-5 and TRBJ2-7, with no clear D. Germline values: CDR1 MNHEY, CDR2 SVGAGI. Trimming removed 10 bases from V and 5 bases from J, with 12 bases in between. This CDR3 spans 11 amino acids. For the CDR3, the DNA is TGTGCCACCCGCAAAGGGAACGAGCAGTACTTC. It codes for CATRKGNEQYF.

The genes are TRBV6-1 and TRBJ1-6, with D possibly matching TRBD1 (6 bases). Germline V lookup: CDR1 MNHNS, CDR2 SASEGT. This CDR3 comprises 15 residues. The V end lost 7 bases, the J end lost 6 bases, and 16 bases lay between the germline ends. This CDR3 reads CASKEGGGGNSPLHF. DNA for the CDR3: TGTGCCAGCAAAGAGGGGGGGGGAGGTAATTCACCCCTCCACTTT.

The chain combines TRBV12-3 or TRBV12-4 with TRBJ1-2; TRBD1 aligns across 8 bases. With 1 base clipped from V and 4 bases from J, the junction kept 5 bases outside the gene matches. There are 15 residues in the CDR3. The CDR3 protein is CASSLVDRDGYGYTF. In DNA form, the CDR3 reads TGTGCCAGCAGTTTAGTGGACAGGGATGGCTATGGCTACACCTTC.

This rearrangement joins TRBV4-3 to TRBJ2-3; tentative D call: TRBD2 (7 bases). Germline V lookup: CDR1 LGHNA, CDR2 YSLEER. This CDR3 is 17 amino acids long. Deletions cut 4 bases from V and 3 bases from J, with 20 bases between. The CDR3 bases are TGCGCCAGCAGCCTAGATGTCCGGGGGGCGCTGACAGATACGCAGTATTTT. It yields the protein CASSLDVRGALTDTQYF.

This clonotype was observed a few times. The chain uses TRBV10-3 and TRBJ2-1; D might be TRBD1 or TRBD2, each matching 5 bases. The ends were cut back, 6 bases at V and 8 bases at J, with 17 bases in the middle. Germline-derived CDR1 and CDR2 are ENHRY and SYGVKD. The CDR3 consists of 14 residues. The CDR3 region is CAIRGDLRGDEQFF. Written as DNA, the CDR3 is TGTGCCATCAGGGGGGACCTAAGAGGAGATGAGCAGTTCTTC.